What follows are 15 T cell receptor beta chains derived from one specimen sequenced in a study of vaccination effects on CD4 cells after COVID-19. Repertoires were generated with immunoSEQ multiplex PCR, while TCRdb's copy carries only in-frame clones and drops some. The profile shows roughly 71,000 clones, roughly four fifths of them singletons. These receptors have no known antigen. Within the ViraFEST assay, antigen-specific CD4+ T cells underwent expansion with viral peptide pools prior to sequencing. At the end of about 10 days of culture, CD4+ T cells were isolated. Participants were given two doses of BNT162b2 or mRNA-1273 vaccine. The sequences come from CD4+ T cells from PBMCs cultured with HCoV-229E spike peptides, collected after COVID-19 vaccination. All receptors come from a human donor who received a COVID-19 vaccine.

V and J are TRBV9 and TRBJ2-1; the D gene is possibly TRBD2 (7 bases). CDR1 is SGDLS and CDR2 is YYNGEE in the germline V gene. The CDR3 sequence is 16 residues long. The V gene lost 0 bases and the J gene lost 4 bases, with 14 bases spanning the gap. The CDR3 DNA is TGTGCCAGCAGCGTAGGAGGGGGGGGCCGGTACAATGAGCAGTTCTTC. Amino acid sequence: CASSVGGGGRYNEQFF.

This sequence joins TRBV24-1 and TRBJ1-5; no clear D. The V and J ends lost 5 bases and 4 bases respectively, with 17 bases between them. Germline V gene data show CDR1 as KGHDR and CDR2 as SFDVKD. The CDR3 loop spans 16 amino acids. DNA for the CDR3: TGTGCCACCAGTGCCGGACGAGCAGGTGAGAATCAGCCCCAGCATTTT. It yields the protein CATSAGRAGENQPQHF.

The chain combines TRBV30 with TRBJ2-1, with a tentative D call TRBD2 (5 bases). The germline V and J ends were trimmed by 2 bases and 1 base, with 9 bases remaining between them. CDR3 length: 14 residues. Germline V lookup: CDR1 GTSNPN, CDR2 SVGIG (reference sequence). The CDR3 nucleotides read TGTGCCTGGAGTAGTGGCGGGTCCTACAATGAGCAGTTCTTC. It translates to CAWSSGGSYNEQFF.

The chain uses TRBV14 and TRBJ1-2; a possible D gene is TRBD1 (5 bases). V lost 6 bases to trimming and J lost 4 bases, with 30 bases between them. Germline V CDR1 and CDR2: SGHDN, FVKESK. There are 19 residues in the CDR3. This CDR3 reads CASRSSNPSLGRGGYGYTF. CDR3 coding DNA: TGTGCCAGCAGGTCTTCCAACCCCTCGCTGGGGAGGGGTGGCTATGGCTACACCTTC.

This chain connects TRBV30 to TRBJ1-6; D perhaps matches TRBD1 (6 bases). V was cut by 2 bases and J by 7 bases, with 21 bases left in between. There are 17 residues in the CDR3. Germline V gene lookup returns CDR1 GTSNPN and CDR2 SVGIG (reference sequence). The CDR3 sequence is CAWSQGFLRAGNSPLHF. CDR3 coding DNA: TGTGCCTGGAGTCAGGGGTTCCTCCGGGCCGGCAATTCACCCCTCCACTTT.

The chain carries TRBV12-5 and TRBJ2-3, with D perhaps matching TRBD1 (5 bases). Between the trimmed V and J ends, which lost 0 bases and 9 bases, there was a span of 10 bases. The CDR3 covers 13 residues. Per the germline V gene, CDR1 is LGHNT and CDR2 is FRNRAP. This CDR3 reads CASGLVPGLTQYF. In DNA, the CDR3 is TGTGCTAGTGGTTTGGTACCAGGGCTCACGCAGTATTTT.

The V gene is TRBV7-3, the J gene TRBJ1-6; 9 bases agree with TRBD1. The length of the CDR3 is 15 residues. The germline CDR1 and CDR2 sequences are SGHTA and FQGTGA. The ends lost 5 bases at V and 9 bases at J; junction bases unmatched: 8. CDR3: CASSLGQGFGSPLHF. DNA of the CDR3: TGTGCCAGCAGCCTAGGACAGGGGTTTGGTTCACCCCTCCACTTT.

This clone was picked up a small number of times. The chain has TRBV19 and TRBJ1-6; maybe TRBD1 (6 bases). CDR1 and CDR2 from the germline V gene are LNHDA and SQIVND (reference sequence). The CDR3 has 17 residues. V lost 4 bases and J 7 bases, leaving 20 bases between the germline ends. DNA for the CDR3: TGTGCCAGTAGTACCGGACGGGGCCCAAGGGGGAATTCACCCCTCCACTTT. The encoded protein is CASSTGRGPRGNSPLHF.

This chain joins TRBV5-1 and TRBJ1-2; D is unclear. CDR3 length equals 14 residues. Germline values: CDR1 SGHRS, CDR2 YFSETQ. V gave up 0 bases and J gave up 2 bases, with 8 bases separating them. The CDR3 sequence: CASSLEGPNYGYTF. Here the CDR3 DNA reads TGCGCCAGCAGCTTGGAAGGACCGAACTATGGCTACACCTTC.

J is TRBJ1-6 and V is TRBV6-1, with a tentative D call TRBD1 (6 bases). V was cut by 0 bases and J by 7 bases, with 10 bases left in between. CDR3 length: 15 amino acids. CDR1 and CDR2 from the germline V gene are MNHNS and SASEGT. The CDR3 coding sequence is TGTGCCAGCAGTGAAGCGCGGGGGCCCAATTCACCCCTCCACTTT. Its translation is CASSEARGPNSPLHF.

The rearrangement links TRBV9 to TRBJ2-2; 10 bases align to TRBD2. CDR1 is SGDLS, CDR2 YYNGEE, per germline. This CDR3 comprises 15 residues. The ends lost 7 bases at V and 1 base at J; junction bases unmatched: 4. As DNA, the CDR3 is TGTGCCAGCGATAGCGGGGGGTTGAACACCGGGGAGCTGTTTTTT. This sequence encodes CASDSGGLNTGELFF. The full variable domain, in which reference TRBV9 and TRBJ2-2 provide the parts outside the CDR3, is DSGVTQTPKHLITATGQRVTLRCSPRSGDLSVYWYQQSLDQGLQFLIQYYNGEERAKGNILERFSAQQFPDLHSELNLSSLELGDSALYFCASDSGGLNTGELFFGEGSRLTVL.

The chain has TRBV19 and TRBJ1-5, with a weak D call TRBD1 (6 bases). The CDR3 has 14 residues. Trimming shortened V by 5 bases and J by 5 bases, and 13 bases separated the two germline ends. Germline CDR1 and CDR2: LNHDA and SQIVND (reference sequence). The CDR3 bases are TGTGCCAGTAGTGGCGAGACAGGCTATCAGCCCCAGCATTTT. Protein product: CASSGETGYQPQHF. Full variable domain (rest looked up from reference TRBV19 and TRBJ1-5): DGGITQSPKYLFRKEGQNVTLSCEQNLNHDAMYWYRQDPGQGLRLIYYSQIVNDFQKGDIAEGYSVSREKKESFPLTVTSAQKNPTAFYLCASSGETGYQPQHFGDGTRLSIL.

V is TRBV5-6 and J is TRBJ2-7; D is unclear. CDR1 and CDR2 (germline): SGHDT, YYEEEE. The V and J ends lost 1 base and 0 bases respectively, with 17 bases between them. CDR3 size: 17 residues. CDR3 protein: CASSLYAVGLSSYEQYV. The CDR3 region has the DNA TGTGCCAGCAGCTTGTATGCCGTCGGGTTAAGCTCCTACGAGCAGTACGTC.

The chain carries TRBV5-8 and TRBJ1-2, with 8 bases that match TRBD1. Unmatched junction bases numbered 8, after V lost 3 bases and J lost 4 bases. The CDR3 contains 15 residues. Per the germline V gene, CDR1 is SGHTS and CDR2 is YDEGEE. CDR3 sequence (DNA): TGTGCCAGCAGCTGGGGGACAGGCCTCAGCTATGGCTACACCTTC. Translated: CASSWGTGLSYGYTF.

The V and J genes are TRBV11-1 and TRBJ2-7; 7 positions match TRBD1. V shed 6 bases and J 6 bases; nucleotides not matched to a gene: 8. The CDR3 sequence is 13 residues long. Germline V gene sequence: CDR1 SGHAT, CDR2 FQDESV (reference sequence). CDR3 nucleotide sequence: TGTGCCAGCAGTTTTCGACAGGGTTTCGAGCAGTACGTC. It codes for CASSFRQGFEQYV.